This T cell receptor beta chain was observed in a study of blood T cells in healthy people across ages (dated by TCRdb to 2013 to 2016). With regard to the full study: In model experiments, template switching captured about one uniquely barcoded TCR beta cDNA molecule for every two T cells. To track age-related changes in TCR beta repertoire diversity, the study relied on deep sequencing normalized with unique cDNA molecular identifiers. Donors were grouped into four age groups: young (average 16 years), middle-aged (approximately 41), aged (about 60) and long-lived (over 80). Using the same blood draw, the study looked at two additional independent replicas of 1 million unique cDNA reads for two donors, one aged 18 to 30 and the other aged 80 or older. Donors of different ages were randomly distributed across sequencing lanes to avoid experimental bias. General conclusions and limits of the study: There was a strong correlation between observed TCR beta diversity and the percentage of naive T cells measured by flow cytometry. As age increased, observed TCR beta diversity per million T cells dropped in a roughly linear way, and a significant reduction was already evident by age about 40. Donor CMV infection status was unknown, potentially confounding age-related changes in expanded clonotypes. Total diversity estimates from one million sequenced T cells were considered lower bounds and underestimates. Compared with the aged group, the long-lived group had more naive CD4+ T cells, fewer expanded clones and increased TCR diversity, a pattern suggesting age selection. Bulk unsorted PBMC profiling prevented conclusive comparison of naive and antigen-experienced compartments.

Preparation of the library involved 5' RACE. The sample was run on an Illumina HiSeq 2500. A second PCR of roughly 7 to 11 cycles was performed with a sample-barcoded 5' primer and a J-beta primer mix. Each TCR beta cDNA molecule received a unique molecular identifier from a template-switch 5' adaptor carrying 12 random nucleotides. Each sample yielded at least 2.5 million CDR3-containing paired-end reads. First-strand cDNA synthesis was performed from all RNA using the Mint cDNA synthesis kit, with priming by a TRBC-specific oligonucleotide. Following uracil-DNA glycosylase treatment, a first 18-cycle PCR with universal primers M1SS and BC2_uni_R was performed on all cDNA. Per the authors' processing: For normalization, 1 million high-quality reads, each with a distinct molecular identifier, were randomly selected from each sample. Reads sharing molecular identifiers were discarded rather than binned into consensus sequences. CDR3 identification, clonotype clustering and error correction used MiTCR with a Q25 quality threshold and the strictest error-elimination algorithm. A nonparametric unseen species model with Euler transformation was used to estimate lower-bound total TCR beta diversity. TCRdb trimmed public reads at Q25 via fastp, called clones via MiXCR and kept in-frame beta chains. Rows matching on CDR3 protein sequence are summarized as one entry with the most common DNA and genes. These V and J calls are TCRdb output, not the study's own analysis. This sample comprises 1.5 million or so distinct CDR3 sequences, about 40% of them detected only once. Roughly 8.2% of the sample is held by the ten biggest clonotypes.

Of note for this clonotype: No antigen is known for it. Base-call qualities are not available, and no considerably larger clone is one nucleotide away.

The 40 or so donors, aged about 6 to 100 years, were systemically healthy Caucasian individuals from Russia. Each donor gave around 9.8 milliliters of peripheral blood, collected into EDTA-treated Vacutainer tubes. Ficoll-Paque density-gradient centrifugation was used to isolate PBMCs, with at least 6.5 million obtained per sample. Total RNA, at least 6 micrograms per sample, was extracted from PBMCs with Trizol reagent. Naive CD45RAhigh/CD27high T cell percentages were measured by flow cytometry on a PBMC aliquot from every donor. The CDR3 has 15 amino acids, counting the end cysteine and phenylalanine. Only the CDR3 DNA is retained, 45 bases long and in frame from the first base. The germline V gene (reference sequence) specifies DFQATT as CDR1 and SNEGSKA as CDR2. V is cut back by 7 bases and J by 5 bases, with 16 bases in the junction unmatched.

The sample taken for sequencing was blood. The sequence was obtained from a woman in her late teens or twenties in good health. The chain is encoded by TRBV20-1 joined to TRBJ1-2, and 7 junctional nucleotides match TRBD1. CDR3 sequence: CSGTDPGQLPYGYTF. The bases read TGCAGTGGGACAGATCCGGGACAGCTTCCTTATGGCTACACCTTC.